This T cell receptor (beta chain) is from a study of CD8+ T cells in alopecia areata. RNA, once extracted, was reverse transcribed into cDNA for use as the sequencing template. Generated by immunoSEQ multiplex PCR, the TCRdb table keeps only in-frame clones and is missing some. The table records around 80,000 clones, just over 50% of them present only once. In this sample, this clone turned up a few times. Its antigen is currently unknown. From germline, CDR1 is SQVTM and CDR2 ANQGSEA. This CDR3 has 13 residues. Trimming stripped 4 bases from V and 6 bases from J, with 12 bases between. Findings of the study overall: Relative to normal scalp, lesional scalp, especially alopecia totalis/universalis, showed higher clonality.

Those with alopecia areata gave lesional scalp punch biopsies and peripheral blood. Sequenced input: NKG2D-high CD8+ T cells sorted from blood. The chain is built from TRBV29-1 and TRBJ2-2, with D maybe TRBD1 (6 bases). The sequence came from a human donor with alopecia areata. In DNA, the CDR3 is TGCAGCGTTGTTGGGGGCGCCGCCGGGGAGCTGTTTTTT. Translated, it gives CSVVGGAAGELFF.